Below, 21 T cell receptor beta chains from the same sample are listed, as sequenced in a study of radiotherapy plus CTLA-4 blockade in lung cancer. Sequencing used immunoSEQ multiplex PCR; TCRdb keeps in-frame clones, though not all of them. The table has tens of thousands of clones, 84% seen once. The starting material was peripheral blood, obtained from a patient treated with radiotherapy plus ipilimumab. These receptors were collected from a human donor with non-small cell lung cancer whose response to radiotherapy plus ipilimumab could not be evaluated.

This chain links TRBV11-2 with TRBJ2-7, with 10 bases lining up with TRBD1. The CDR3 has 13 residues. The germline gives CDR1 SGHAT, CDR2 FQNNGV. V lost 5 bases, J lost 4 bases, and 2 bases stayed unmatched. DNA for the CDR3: TGTGCCAGCAGCGCGGGACAGGGGTACGAGCAGTACTTC. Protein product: CASSAGQGYEQYF.

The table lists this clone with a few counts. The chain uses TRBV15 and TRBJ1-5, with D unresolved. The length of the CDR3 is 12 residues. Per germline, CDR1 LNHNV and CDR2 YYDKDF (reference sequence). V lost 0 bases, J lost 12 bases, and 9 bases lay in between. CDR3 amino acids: CATSRDAAYQHF. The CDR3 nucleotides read TGTGCCACCAGCAGAGATGCGGCTTACCAGCATTTT.

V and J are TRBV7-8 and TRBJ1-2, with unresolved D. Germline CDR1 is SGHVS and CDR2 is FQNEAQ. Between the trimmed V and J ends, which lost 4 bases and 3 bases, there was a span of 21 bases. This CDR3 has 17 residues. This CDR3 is CASSSPSTRNVDYGYTF. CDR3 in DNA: TGTGCCAGCAGCTCTCCTTCGACACGTAACGTGGACTATGGCTACACCTTC.

CDR3 protein: CASSLGQGVGETQYF. The DNA for the CDR3 is TGTGCCAGCAGTTTAGGGCAGGGTGTAGGGGAGACCCAGTACTTC. The V gene is TRBV28, the J gene TRBJ2-5; D might be TRBD1 (5 bases). CDR1 MDHEN and CDR2 SYDVKM come from the germline V gene. The V end lost 2 bases, the J end lost 5 bases, and 15 bases lay between the germline ends. The CDR3 spans 15 residues.

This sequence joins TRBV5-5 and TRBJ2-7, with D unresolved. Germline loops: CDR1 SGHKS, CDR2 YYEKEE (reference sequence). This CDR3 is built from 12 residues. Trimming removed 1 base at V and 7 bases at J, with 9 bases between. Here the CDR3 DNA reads TGTGCCAGCAGCTTGTTCTCCGGGGAGCAGTACTTC. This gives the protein CASSLFSGEQYF.

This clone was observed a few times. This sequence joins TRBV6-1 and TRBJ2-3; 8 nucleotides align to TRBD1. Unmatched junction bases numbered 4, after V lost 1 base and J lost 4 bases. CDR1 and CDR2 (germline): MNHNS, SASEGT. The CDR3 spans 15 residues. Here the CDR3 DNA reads TGTGCCAGCAGTGAAGGGACAGGGTTTGCAGATACGCAGTATTTT. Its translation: CASSEGTGFADTQYF.

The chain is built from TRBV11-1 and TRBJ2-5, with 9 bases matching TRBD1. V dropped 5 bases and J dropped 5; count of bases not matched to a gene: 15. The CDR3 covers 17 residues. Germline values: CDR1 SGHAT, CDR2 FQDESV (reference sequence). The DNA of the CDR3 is TGTGCCAGCAGCCCCCGGTACGCCGGGACAGGGATCGAGACCCAGTACTTC. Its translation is CASSPRYAGTGIETQYF.

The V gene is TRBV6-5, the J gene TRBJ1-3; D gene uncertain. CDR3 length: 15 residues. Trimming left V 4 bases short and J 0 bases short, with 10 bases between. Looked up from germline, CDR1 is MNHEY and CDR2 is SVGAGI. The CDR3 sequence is CASSSSDTSGNTIYF. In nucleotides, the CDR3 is TGTGCCAGCAGTTCCTCCGACACCTCTGGAAACACCATATATTTT.

The CDR3 reads CASSPSGTGTKNIQYF. Written as DNA, the CDR3 is TGTGCCAGCTCACCATCCGGGACAGGGACCAAAAACATTCAGTACTTC. The gene calls are TRBV18 and TRBJ2-4; 9 bases line up with TRBD1. V lost 2 bases to trimming and J lost 2 bases; unmatched junction nucleotides: 4. The V gene's germline CDR1 is KGHSH and CDR2 LQKENI. The CDR3 is 16 residues long.

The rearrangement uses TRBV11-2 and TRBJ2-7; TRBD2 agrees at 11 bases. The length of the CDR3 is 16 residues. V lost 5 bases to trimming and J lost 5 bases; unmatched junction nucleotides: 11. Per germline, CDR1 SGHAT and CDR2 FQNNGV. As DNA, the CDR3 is TGTGCCAGCAGCCGCATAACTAGCGGGAGTGTCAACGAGCAGTACTTC. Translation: CASSRITSGSVNEQYF.

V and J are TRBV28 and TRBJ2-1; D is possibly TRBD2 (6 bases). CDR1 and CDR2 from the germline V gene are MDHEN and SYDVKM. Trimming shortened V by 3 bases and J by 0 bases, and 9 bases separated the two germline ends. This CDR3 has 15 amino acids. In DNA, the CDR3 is TGTGCCAGCAGTTTTCGCGGGGTCTCCTACAATGAGCAGTTCTTC. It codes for CASSFRGVSYNEQFF.

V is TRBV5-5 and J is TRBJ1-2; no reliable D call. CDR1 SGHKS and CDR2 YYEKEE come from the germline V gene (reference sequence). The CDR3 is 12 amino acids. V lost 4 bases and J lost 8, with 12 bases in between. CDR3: CASSPRREGYTF. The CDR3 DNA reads TGTGCCAGCAGCCCTAGACGGGAGGGCTACACCTTC.

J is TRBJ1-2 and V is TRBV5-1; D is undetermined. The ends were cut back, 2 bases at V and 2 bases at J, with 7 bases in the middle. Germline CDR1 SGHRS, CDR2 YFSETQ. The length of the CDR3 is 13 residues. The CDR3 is CASSLAANYGYTF. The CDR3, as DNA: TGCGCCAGCAGCTTAGCGGCAAACTATGGCTACACCTTC.

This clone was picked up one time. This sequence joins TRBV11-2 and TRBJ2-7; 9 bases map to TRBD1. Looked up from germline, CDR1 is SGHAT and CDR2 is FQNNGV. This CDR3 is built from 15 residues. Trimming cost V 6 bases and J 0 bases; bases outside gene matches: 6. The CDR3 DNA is TGTGCCAGCAGGGAAGGGACAGGGACCTCCTACGAGCAGTACTTC. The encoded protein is CASREGTGTSYEQYF.

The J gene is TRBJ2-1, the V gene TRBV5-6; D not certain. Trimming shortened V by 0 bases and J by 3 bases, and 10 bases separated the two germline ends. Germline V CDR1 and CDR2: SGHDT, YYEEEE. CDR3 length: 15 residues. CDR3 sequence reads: CASSLVANNYNEQFF. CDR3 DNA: TGTGCCAGCAGCTTGGTCGCTAATAACTACAATGAGCAGTTCTTC.

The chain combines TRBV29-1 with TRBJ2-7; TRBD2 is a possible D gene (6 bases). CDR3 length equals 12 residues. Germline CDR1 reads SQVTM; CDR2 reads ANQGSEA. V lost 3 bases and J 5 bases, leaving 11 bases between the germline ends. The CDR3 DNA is TGCAGCGTTGAGGAGGGGTCGGACGAGCAGTACTTC. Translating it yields CSVEEGSDEQYF.

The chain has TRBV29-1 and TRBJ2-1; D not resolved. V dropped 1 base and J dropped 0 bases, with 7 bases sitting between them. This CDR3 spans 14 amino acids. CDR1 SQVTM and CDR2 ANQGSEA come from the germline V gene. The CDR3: CSVEAVRSYNEQFF. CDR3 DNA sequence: TGCAGCGTTGAAGCAGTACGCTCCTACAATGAGCAGTTCTTC.

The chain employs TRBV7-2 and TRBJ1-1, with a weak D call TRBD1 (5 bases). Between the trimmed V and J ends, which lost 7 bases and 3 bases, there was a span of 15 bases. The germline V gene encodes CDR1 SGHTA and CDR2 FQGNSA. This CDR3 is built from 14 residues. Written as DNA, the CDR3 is TGTGCCAGCAATCAGGGAGGGCAGGACACTGAAGCTTTCTTT. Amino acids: CASNQGGQDTEAFF.

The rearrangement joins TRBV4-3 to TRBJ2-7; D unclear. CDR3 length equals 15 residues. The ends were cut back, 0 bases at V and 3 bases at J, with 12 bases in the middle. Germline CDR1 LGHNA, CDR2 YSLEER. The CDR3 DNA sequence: TGCGCCAGCAGCCAAGACCAGGCCCCTGTCTACGAGCAGTACTTC. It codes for CASSQDQAPVYEQYF.

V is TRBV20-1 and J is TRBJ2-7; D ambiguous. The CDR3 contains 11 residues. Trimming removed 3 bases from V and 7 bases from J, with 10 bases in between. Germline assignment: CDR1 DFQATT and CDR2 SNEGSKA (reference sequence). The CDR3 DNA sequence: TGCAGTGCTAGTTACGGAGTGGAGCAGTACTTC. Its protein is CSASYGVEQYF.

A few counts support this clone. The CDR3: CASSEFGDEQYF. In nucleotides, the CDR3 is TGTGCCAGCAGTGAATTTGGAGACGAGCAGTACTTC. The chain links TRBV2 to TRBJ2-7; D remains unclear. In germline, CDR1 is SNHLY, CDR2 FYNNEI. Trimming cost V 2 bases and J 5 bases, with 7 bases left between them. This CDR3 region has 12 residues.